The sequence of this T cell receptor (beta chain) was determined in a study of spatial heterogeneity in lung cancer. As for time point: sample taken at primary tumor resection. Samples were donated by 72 untreated early-stage non-small cell lung cancer patients. The study tagged each TCR cDNA molecule with a unique molecular identifier. MiXCR, applied by TCRdb to the 5' RACE reads, yields one record per CDR3 protein. The repertoire consists of around 45,000 distinct CDR3 sequences, with 12% to 15% occurring once and the leading ten covering 56%. In this sample, this clonotype turned up many times. The CDR3 totals 16 residues. The germline V and J ends were trimmed by 5 bases and 1 base, with 15 bases remaining between them. Germline CDR1 is SGHRS and CDR2 is YFSETQ.

The sample in question was PBMCs, obtained at surgery. This chain connects TRBV5-1 to TRBJ2-2, with D unresolved. The TCR comes from a male donor with early-stage non-small cell lung cancer. The CDR3 bases are TGCGCCAGCAGAGAGACGGACCGGCTGAACACCGGGGAGCTGTTTTTT. It codes for CASRETDRLNTGELFF.